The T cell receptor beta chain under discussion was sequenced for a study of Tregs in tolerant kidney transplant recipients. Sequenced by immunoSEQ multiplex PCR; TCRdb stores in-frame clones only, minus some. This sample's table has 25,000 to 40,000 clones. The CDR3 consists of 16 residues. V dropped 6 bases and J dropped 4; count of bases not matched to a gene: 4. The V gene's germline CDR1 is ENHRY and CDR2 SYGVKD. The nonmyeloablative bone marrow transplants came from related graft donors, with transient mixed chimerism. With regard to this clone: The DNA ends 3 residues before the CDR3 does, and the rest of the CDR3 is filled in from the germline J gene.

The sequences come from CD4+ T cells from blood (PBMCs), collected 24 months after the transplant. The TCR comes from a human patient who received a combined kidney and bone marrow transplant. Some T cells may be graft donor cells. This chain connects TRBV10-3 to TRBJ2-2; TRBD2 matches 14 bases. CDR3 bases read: TGTGCCATCAGCGGGACTAGCGGGAGTGTCACCGGGGAG. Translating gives CAISGTSGSVTGE. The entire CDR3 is CAISGTSGSVTGELFF.